This TCR beta chain appears in the sequencing data of a study of patients and donors after allogeneic stem cell transplantation. The J segment lost 6 bases and the V segment lost 4 bases, leaving 12 bases of the junction unmatched. CDR1 and CDR2 from the germline V gene are SGDLS and YYNGEE. CDR3 length equals 15 residues. TCRdb itself ran the RT-PCR reads through MiXCR, one entry per CDR3 protein. Of over 350,000 distinct CDR3 sequences in the sample, 15% to 20% were seen once. Sequenced material: blood, either unsorted or a sorted T cell fraction (not recorded which). This chain connects TRBV9 to TRBJ2-7; 8 bases map to TRBD1. The source is a human donor who was either an allogeneic HSCT recipient or a stem cell or donor lymphocyte infusion donor (not recorded which). It is not recorded whose cells these are; they may come from a transplant donor. The CDR3 nucleotides are TGTGCCAGCAGCTTCCAAAGTCAGGGGGCGATCGAGCAGTACTTC. Its protein is CASSFQSQGAIEQYF.